Each of the 25 T cell receptor beta chains below was sequenced from the same sample in a study of T cell repertoires in cytomegalovirus infection. MiXCR, applied by TCRdb to the reads, yields one record per CDR3 protein. The sample consists of about half a million distinct CDR3 sequences, more than 30% of them appearing once. The antigens for these receptors are not known. Here the sequenced sample was cultured PBMCs, taken from culture after CMV antigen stimulation. Receptor source: a human donor in good health (CMV status not recorded). Some clones in this sample may be carry-over from other donors' samples.

The chain employs TRBV24-1 and TRBJ2-6, with D uncertain. CDR3 length equals 16 residues. Trimming stripped 4 bases from V and 1 base from J, with 10 bases between. Germline CDR1 reads KGHDR; CDR2 reads SFDVKD. CDR3 in amino acids: CATSEAPGSGANVLTF. The CDR3 DNA reads TGTGCCACCAGTGAAGCTCCGGGTTCTGGGGCCAACGTCCTGACTTTC.

The CDR3 spells CASSQPPGLAGRYNEQFF. CDR3 in DNA: TGTGCCAGCAGCCAGCCCCCTGGACTAGCGGGAAGATACAATGAGCAGTTCTTC. The chain combines TRBV4-2 with TRBJ2-1; 12 nucleotides align to TRBD2. CDR1 and CDR2 (germline): LGHNA, YNFKEQ. The junction had 10 bases not matched to a gene; V was cut back by 3 bases and J by 4 bases. The CDR3 is made up of 18 amino acids.

The chain is built from TRBV11-2 and TRBJ1-1, with D possibly being TRBD1 (5 bases). CDR3 size: 17 residues. CDR1 is SGHAT and CDR2 is FQNNGV in the germline V gene. Trimming stripped 4 bases from V and 0 bases from J, with 18 bases between. CDR3 loop: CASSYISGTVMNTEAFF. CDR3 nucleotide sequence: TGTGCCAGCAGCTATATATCCGGGACGGTTATGAACACTGAAGCTTTCTTT.

The chain carries TRBV6-5 and TRBJ2-1; the match to TRBD2 covers 11 bases. The CDR3 is 17 residues long. V shed 5 bases, J shed 5 bases, and the junction held 11 bases outside the gene matches. Germline CDR1 reads MNHEY; CDR2 reads SVGAGI. CDR3 protein: CASSRLAGHPRHNEQFF. The CDR3 region has the DNA TGTGCCAGCAGTCGACTAGCGGGACACCCCCGTCACAATGAGCAGTTCTTC.

CDR3: CASSDWGDEQYF. The CDR3, as DNA: TGTGCCAGCAGTGACTGGGGGGACGAGCAGTACTTC. The rearrangement links TRBV6-2 or TRBV6-3 to TRBJ2-7; a possible D gene is TRBD2 (6 bases). V lost 5 bases, J lost 5 bases, and 10 bases lay in between. The CDR3 contains 12 residues. The germline CDR1 and CDR2 sequences are MNHEY and SVGEGT.

The chain recombines TRBV6-1 with TRBJ1-6; a possible D gene is TRBD1 (6 bases). CDR3 size: 13 residues. V lost 8 bases, J lost 10 bases, and 15 bases lay in between. The germline CDR1 and CDR2 sequences are MNHNS and SASEGT. The CDR3 DNA sequence: TGTGCCAGCCTACATCCCCAGGGGTCACCCCTCCACTTT. This gives the protein CASLHPQGSPLHF.

The chain uses TRBV3-1 and TRBJ1-3; possibly TRBD1 for D (5 bases). The germline V gene encodes CDR1 LGHDT and CDR2 YNNKEL (reference sequence). The CDR3 consists of 16 residues. Trimming removed 0 bases from V and 0 bases from J, with 9 bases in between. CDR3 in DNA: TGTGCCAGCAGCCAAGAATTGGACATCTCTGGAAACACCATATATTTT. Its protein product is CASSQELDISGNTIYF.

This clonotype was observed a handful of times. The gene calls are TRBV11-2 and TRBJ1-6; D possibly corresponds to TRBD1 (5 bases). Between the trimmed V and J ends, which lost 5 bases and 7 bases, there was a span of 12 bases. Per germline, CDR1 SGHAT and CDR2 FQNNGV. CDR3 size: 14 residues. CDR3 DNA sequence: TGTGCCAGCAGCGGAAGACAGAGGAATTCACCCCTCCACTTT. Protein sequence: CASSGRQRNSPLHF.

In its sample, this clonotype was seen a few times. V gene TRBV2 combines with J gene TRBJ1-5, with D possibly being TRBD1 (6 bases). Trimming cost V 2 bases and J 7 bases, with 12 bases left between them. Per the germline V gene, CDR1 is SNHLY and CDR2 is FYNNEI. This CDR3 has 14 residues. CDR3 bases: TGTGCCAGCAGTGAAATGGGGGGCGGACAGCCCCAGCATTTT. Translated, it gives CASSEMGGGQPQHF. The full variable domain, with the rest looked up from reference TRBV2 and TRBJ1-5, is EPEVTQTPSHQVTQMGQEVILRCVPISNHLYFYWYRQILGQKVEFLVSFYNNEISEKSEIFDDQFSVERPDGSNFTLKIRSTKLEDSAMYFCASSEMGGGQPQHFGDGTRLSIL.

The table lists this clonotype with a few counts. The chain employs TRBV7-9 and TRBJ1-4; 7 bases are a match to TRBD1. V lost 1 base and J lost 7; bases outside the gene matches: 6. The germline V gene has CDR1 SEHNR and CDR2 FQNEAQ (reference sequence). The CDR3 is made up of 15 amino acids. The CDR3 nucleotides read TGTGCCAGCAGCTTAGACCCGACAGGGCGTGAAAAACTGTTTTTT. It codes for CASSLDPTGREKLFF.

A single count supports this clonotype. The chain has TRBV4-1 and TRBJ2-1; unclear D gene. Trimming cost V 3 bases and J 10 bases, with 13 bases left between them. CDR1 and CDR2 (germline): MGHRA, YSYEKL. This CDR3 contains 13 residues. The CDR3 nucleotides read TGCGCCAGCAGCCAGCCAGGAAGTCGGGAGCAGTTCTTC. Protein sequence: CASSQPGSREQFF.

This clonotype has a handful of counts. The chain is built from TRBV14 and TRBJ2-5; possible D gene TRBD2, 5 bases. Germline-derived CDR1 and CDR2 are SGHDN and FVKESK. V dropped 4 bases and J dropped 2 bases, with 8 bases sitting between them. CDR3 size: 13 residues. The DNA for the CDR3 is TGTGCCAGCAGCCGGACTGTTCAAGAGACCCAGTACTTC. As protein: CASSRTVQETQYF.

This clonotype was detected a few times. The V call is TRBV19, the J call TRBJ2-1; 11 bases line up with TRBD2. Germline V gene lookup returns CDR1 LNHDA and CDR2 SQIVND (reference sequence). The CDR3 extends over 15 amino acids. V lost 5 bases and J lost 6; bases outside the gene matches: 6. The CDR3 DNA follows: TGTGCCAGTAGTGCATGGACTAGCGGGCTCAATGAGCAGTTCTTC. It specifies CASSAWTSGLNEQFF.

This clonotype came up many times. The V and J genes are TRBV7-2 and TRBJ2-5; a possible D gene is TRBD2 (7 bases). The CDR3 consists of 13 residues. Trimming took 5 bases from V and 5 from J, leaving 12 bases between them. Germline V CDR1 and CDR2: SGHTA, FQGNSA. CDR3 in amino acids: CASSRGAVETQYF. The CDR3 DNA is TGTGCCAGCAGCCGGGGGGCGGTTGAGACCCAGTACTTC.

The chain is built from TRBV5-6 and TRBJ2-7, with D uncertain. Trimming cost V 0 bases and J 6 bases, with 7 bases left between them. The CDR3 runs to 12 residues. Germline loops: CDR1 SGHDT, CDR2 YYEEEE. The CDR3 protein is CASSLARSEQYV. The CDR3, as DNA: TGTGCCAGCAGCTTGGCGAGATCCGAGCAGTACGTC.

This clonotype has a count of ten or more. The rearrangement joins TRBV7-2 to TRBJ2-7; 8 bases are shared with TRBD1. The CDR3 is 18 residues long. V lost 1 base to trimming and J lost 3 bases; unmatched junction nucleotides: 14. Germline V gene sequence: CDR1 SGHTA, CDR2 FQGNSA. This CDR3 is CASSLEGPQTGAHYEQYF. CDR3 bases: TGTGCCAGCAGCTTAGAGGGCCCTCAGACAGGGGCCCACTACGAGCAGTACTTC.

The CDR3 coding sequence is TGTGCCAGTAGTGCCGGACAGGGGCGAGTTAATGAAAAACTGTTTTTT. Its protein is CASSAGQGRVNEKLFF. This chain links TRBV19 with TRBJ1-4, with TRBD1 matching over 9 bases. After removal of 5 bases from V and 4 bases from J, the junction contained 8 bases not matched to a gene. The V gene's germline CDR1 is LNHDA and CDR2 SQIVND (reference sequence). CDR3 length: 16 amino acids. The full variable domain, rest sourced from reference TRBV19 and TRBJ1-4, is DGGITQSPKYLFRKEGQNVTLSCEQNLNHDAMYWYRQDPGQGLRLIYYSQIVNDFQKGDIAEGYSVSREKKESFPLTVTSAQKNPTAFYLCASSAGQGRVNEKLFFGSGTQLSVL.

The chain links TRBV27 to TRBJ2-3, with 16 bases that match TRBD2. V was clipped by 3 bases and J by 4 bases; unmatched bases: 7. Germline V gene sequence: CDR1 MNHEY, CDR2 SMNVEV (reference sequence). The CDR3 has 18 amino acids. DNA of the CDR3: TGTGCCAGCAGTTTGGGGACTAGCGGGAGGGCGACCCCAGATACGCAGTATTTT. Its translation: CASSLGTSGRATPDTQYF.

The chain combines TRBV11-2 with TRBJ2-3, with unresolved D. V lost 1 base and J lost 3, with 14 bases in between. CDR1 SGHAT and CDR2 FQNNGV come from the germline V gene. This CDR3 is 16 amino acids long. In nucleotides, the CDR3 is TGTGCCAGCAGCTTAGGCCGGCCCGGCCGAACAGATACGCAGTATTTT. Translating gives CASSLGRPGRTDTQYF. Full variable domain (outside the CDR3, taken from reference TRBV11-2 and TRBJ2-3): EAGVAQSPRYKIIEKRQSVAFWCNPISGHATLYWYQQILGQGPKLLIQFQNNGVVDDSQLPKDRFSAERLKGVDSTLKIQPAKLEDSAVYLCASSLGRPGRTDTQYFGPGTRLTVL.

This clonotype was seen more than once but under ten times. V usage is TRBV19 and J usage is TRBJ1-3, with D unclear. CDR1 and CDR2 from the germline V gene are LNHDA and SQIVND (reference sequence). The V gene lost 5 bases and the J gene lost 0 bases, with 11 bases spanning the gap. The CDR3 runs to 15 residues. The CDR3 loop reads CASSVLESSGNTIYF. CDR3 sequence (DNA): TGTGCCAGTAGTGTTTTAGAGAGCTCTGGAAACACCATATATTTT.

This chain joins TRBV28 and TRBJ2-2, with D perhaps matching TRBD1 (5 bases). Trimming took 9 bases from V and 1 from J, leaving 9 bases between them. The length of the CDR3 is 13 residues. Germline CDR1 MDHEN, CDR2 SYDVKM. CDR3 bases: TGTGCCAGTGGTACAGGGAACACCGGGGAGCTGTTTTTT. This sequence encodes CASGTGNTGELFF.

This sequence joins TRBV14 and TRBJ1-1; 8 nucleotides align to TRBD1. Looked up from germline, CDR1 is SGHDN and CDR2 is FVKESK. CDR3 size: 15 residues. V trimming: 2 bases; J trimming: 4 bases; junction bases outside the gene matches: 6. The CDR3 DNA reads as TGTGCCAGCAGCCAACGCAGGGGGCTTGTCACTGAAGCTTTCTTT. Translated, it gives CASSQRRGLVTEAFF.

This chain uses TRBV5-1 with TRBJ2-1; 8 bases are shared with TRBD2. The CDR3 totals 16 residues. The germline CDR1 and CDR2 sequences are SGHRS and YFSETQ. V lost 1 base and J lost 5; bases outside the gene matches: 8. CDR3 residues: CASSLLLAGENNEQFF. CDR3 sequence (DNA): TGCGCCAGCAGCTTGTTGCTAGCGGGTGAAAACAATGAGCAGTTCTTC.

The gene calls are TRBV25-1 and TRBJ1-4; TRBD1 agrees at 9 bases. After removal of 4 bases from V and 11 bases from J, the junction contained 5 bases not matched to a gene. CDR1 is MGHDK and CDR2 is SYGVNS in the germline V gene. The CDR3 contains 13 residues. The CDR3 here is CASSVLGQGKLFF. For the CDR3, the DNA is TGTGCCAGCAGTGTATTGGGACAGGGCAAACTGTTTTTT.

This clonotype was found a few times. The chain combines TRBV6-5 with TRBJ2-1; 10 bases agree with TRBD2. The CDR3 extends over 17 amino acids. The germline V gene has CDR1 MNHEY and CDR2 SVGAGI. J was trimmed by 3 bases and V by 2 bases; bases with no gene match: 7. CDR3 nucleotides: TGTGCCAGCAGTTACGGGCCGGGACTAGCGAGCTACAATGAGCAGTTCTTC. Its protein is CASSYGPGLASYNEQFF.